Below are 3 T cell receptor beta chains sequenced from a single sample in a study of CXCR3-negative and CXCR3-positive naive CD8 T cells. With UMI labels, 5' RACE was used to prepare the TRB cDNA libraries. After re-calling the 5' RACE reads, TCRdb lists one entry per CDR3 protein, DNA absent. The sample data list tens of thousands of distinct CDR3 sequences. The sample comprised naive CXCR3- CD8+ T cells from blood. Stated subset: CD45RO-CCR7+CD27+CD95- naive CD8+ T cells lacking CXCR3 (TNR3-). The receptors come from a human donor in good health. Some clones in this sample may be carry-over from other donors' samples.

The CDR3 spells CASSSSSLNSPLHF. The genes are TRBV6-6 and TRBJ1-6. Per the germline V gene, CDR1 is MNHNY and CDR2 is SVGAGI (reference sequence). The length of the CDR3 is 14 residues.

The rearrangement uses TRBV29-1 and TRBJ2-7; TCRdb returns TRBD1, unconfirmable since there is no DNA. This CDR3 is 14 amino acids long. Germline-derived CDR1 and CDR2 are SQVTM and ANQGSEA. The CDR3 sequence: CSVPGTGSPYEQYF.

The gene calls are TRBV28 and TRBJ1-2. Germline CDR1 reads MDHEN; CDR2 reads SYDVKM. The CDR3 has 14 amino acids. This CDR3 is CASSEGIANYGYTF.